The subject of this entry is one TCR beta chain. This clone is a singleton in its sample. Its recognized antigen is unknown. The sample holds no much larger clone one base away, and base qualities are not on file. For sequencing of the TCRbeta CDR3 region, genomic DNA was extracted from the sorted cells. The immunoSEQ Assay was used for sequencing of TCRbeta CDR3 regions. In its TCRdb copy, this immuneACCESS table keeps in-frame sequences only and misses some clones. Where compared with another copy, unresolved V genes explain less than half of these, and the others have no known cause. This sample is represented by about 83,000 clones; around 80% of them were singletons. The ten most abundant clones make up about 1.7% of the sample. The germline V gene encodes CDR1 SGHTA and CDR2 FQGNSA. The CDR3 goes from the cysteine to the phenylalanine over 14 residues. Just the 42-base CDR3 DNA is kept, in frame starting at base 1. Between the V and J ends, shortened by 5 bases and 2 bases respectively, the junction contains 13 bases.

The data were obtained in a study of OX40 agonist ivuxolimab in advanced cancers. For context, the study as a whole: Ivuxolimab was a fully human IgG2 agonistic monoclonal antibody targeting the costimulatory receptor OX40 (CD134). Intravenous ivuxolimab was administered to patients every 2 weeks at six dose levels: 0.01, 0.1, 0.3, 1.5, 3 and 10 mg/kg. Among the 52 dose-escalation patients, roughly 20 had hepatocellular carcinoma, 15 or so melanoma, 9 renal cell carcinoma and 9 head and neck cancer. In the dose-escalation cohort, 82.7% of patients were male, and the mean age was around 60 years, with a range of roughly 23 to 85. Prior anti-PD-1, anti-PD-L1 or anti-CTLA-4 therapy was permitted, and checkpoint inhibitors had been received by roughly 42% of dose-escalation patients. Partial responses were achieved by three dose-escalation patients, of whom one had hepatocellular carcinoma and two had cutaneous melanoma. The purpose of peripheral TCRbeta sequencing was to test whether ivuxolimab changed TCR sequence diversity and led to clonal T-cell expansion. The paper reports the monotherapy dose-escalation portion (N of about 54 patients) of the phase I ivuxolimab trial. Overall results and qualifications from the work: Antigen specificity was not determined for the clonally expanded peripheral T cells. At doses of 0.1 to 3.0 mg/kg, clonal expansion of both CD4+ and CD8+ blood T cells was observed from baseline to week 6. On average, CD8+ T cells showed more expanded clones than CD4+ T cells after ivuxolimab. Low levels of normalized T-cell clonal expansion were also seen in some nonresponding patients. In the 0.1-3.0 mg/kg groups, partial responders had among the lowest normalized peripheral clonal expansion, particularly in CD8+ T cells.

Patients with a history of autoimmune disease or receiving systemic immunosuppression were excluded from the trial. Peripheral blood for TCR sequencing was drawn from every dose cohort at baseline, at cycle 4 day 1 and at cycle 7 day 1. Samples were obtained from an open-label, multicenter, first-in-human phase I dose-escalation trial of ivuxolimab. Adults with locally advanced or metastatic melanoma, renal cell carcinoma, hepatocellular carcinoma or head and neck squamous cell carcinoma were enrolled in the trial. CD4+ and CD8+ T cells were sorted separately from peripheral blood before TCR sequencing.

The rearrangement joined TRBV7-2 to TRBJ2-7; the D region possibly corresponds to TRBD1 (5 bases align). The sequences come from CD4+ or CD8+ T cells sorted from blood, collected in a trial of the OX40 agonist ivuxolimab. The sequence was obtained from an adult with an advanced solid tumor such as melanoma, head and neck, liver or kidney cancer. For the CDR3, the sequence is CASSRQPLPYEQYF. At the DNA level, the sequence is TGTGCCAGCAGCCGACAGCCACTGCCCTACGAGCAGTACTTC. Outside the CDR3, residues come from the reference TRBV7-2 and TRBJ2-7 proteins, so the full variable domain is: GAGVSQSPSNKVTEKGKDVELRCDPISGHTALYWYRQSLGQGLEFLIYFQGNSAPDKSGLPSDRFSAERTGGSVSTLTIQRTQQEDSAVYLCASSRQPLPYEQYFGPGTRLTVT.